Listed below are T cell receptor beta chains from one sample, sequenced in a study of T cells in Graves' hyperthyroidism and ophthalmopathy. Each CDR3 protein gets one entry after TCRdb re-called the multiplex PCR reads with MiXCR. Of more than 500,000 distinct CDR3 sequences listed, approximately 14% are singletons. The sample comprised blood. The receptors shown here come from a woman aged 40 to 50 with Graves' ophthalmopathy. Both conserved end residues are trimmed from each CDR3.

j_call v_call cdr3_length cdr3_aa
TRBJ2-5 TRBV7-2 12 ASRAGREQETQY
TRBJ1-2 TRBV4-1 15 ASSQVHWGRGDYGYT
TRBJ2-2 TRBV11-2 12 ASSLDLNTGELF
TRBJ1-2 TRBV6-2/TRBV6-3 12 ASRTGGANYGYT
TRBJ2-7 TRBV28 12 ASSTPGGVREQY
TRBJ1-2 TRBV7-8 10 ASSFTDYGYT
TRBJ2-5 TRBV15 14 ATSRDSGRWGETQY
TRBJ1-2 TRBV20-1 12 SARDPGQEYGYT
TRBJ1-5 TRBV30 13 AWRKVGGGVQPQH
TRBJ2-7 TRBV29-1 9 SVEVFWEQH
TRBJ2-7 TRBV12-3/TRBV12-4 12 ASSHPGPNYEQY
TRBJ2-4 TRBV19 10 ASSIQGNIQY
TRBJ1-1 TRBV19 10 ASSMGNTEAF
TRBJ1-6 TRBV11-3 13 ASSLFGSDNSPLH
TRBJ2-5 TRBV7-2 14 ASSKALAGVKETQY
TRBJ1-5 TRBV6-2/TRBV6-3 12 ASSDIHSNQPQH
TRBJ2-7 TRBV28 11 ASSLADRYEQY
TRBJ2-3 TRBV12-3/TRBV12-4 13 ASNQDREGTDTQY
TRBJ2-5 TRBV7-8 11 ASSLHKKETQY
TRBJ2-4 TRBV6-5 12 ASSTSELQNIQY
TRBJ1-2 TRBV20-1 11 SARDHRNYGYT
TRBJ1-2 TRBV6-1 15 ASSESPYRAANYGYT
TRBJ1-1 TRBV12-5 12 ASGLQGANTEAF
TRBJ2-2 TRBV29-1 14 SAPLGDKGSTGELF
TRBJ1-1 TRBV12-3/TRBV12-4 9 ASSTTMEAF
TRBJ1-2 TRBV20-1 10 SRTGVNYGYT
TRBJ1-5 TRBV6-1 12 ATRPGQGRQPQH
TRBJ2-7 TRBV6-2/TRBV6-3 12 ASTAYRGPHEQY
TRBJ2-2 TRBV19 15 ASSIDPTGGNTGELF
TRBJ2-5 TRBV4-1 12 ASSQGDRVETQY
TRBJ2-5 TRBV11-2 14 ASSQLAGSGMETQY
TRBJ2-5 TRBV29-1 12 SVDSVGGMETQY
TRBJ2-7 TRBV3-1 12 ASSHRLAGHEQY
TRBJ1-1 TRBV28 13 ASSLYTDLNTEAF
TRBJ1-1 TRBV30 12 AWSVTGANTEAF
TRBJ1-5 TRBV2 10 ASQASNQPQH
TRBJ1-2 TRBV12-3/TRBV12-4 12 ASSPTGGSHGYT
TRBJ1-5 TRBV6-1 9 ASSKNQPQH
TRBJ2-7 TRBV15 11 ATSRDLGAEQY
TRBJ1-5 TRBV2 14 ASSEPPKSSGQPQH
TRBJ2-2 TRBV11-2 15 ASSLDPGLALTGELF
TRBJ2-7 TRBV12-3/TRBV12-4 13 ASTAFSGSVHEQY
TRBJ1-5 TRBV30 11 AWSDSPLRPQH
TRBJ2-7 TRBV30 12 AWSSWTGGNEQY
TRBJ1-2 TRBV5-1 13 ASSFTPTNNYGYT
TRBJ2-7 TRBV27 11 ASSEHNSYEQY
TRBJ2-7 TRBV29-1 12 SVISGQGGYEQY
TRBJ2-5 TRBV7-2 13 ASSSEQGAWETQY
TRBJ1-6 TRBV6-1 12 ASRRGGVNSPLH
TRBJ2-6 TRBV7-3 15 ASRDGGGSSGANVLT
TRBJ1-5 TRBV10-3 12 AISTGQGNQPQH
TRBJ2-7 TRBV10-3 11 AIGTGGEYEQY
TRBJ1-1 TRBV3-1 12 ASSQWGEDTEAF
TRBJ1-5 TRBV11-1 11 ASATGYNQPQH